The present T cell receptor beta chain was sequenced within a study of cytomegalovirus exposure and HLA in healthy donors. Study results and caveats: Later analysis indicated greater clonal expansion among HLA-associated TCR beta chains than among equally common other chains. For most TCR beta V segments, an earlier analysis put the productive rate at about 87% or about 30% of the time.

The PCR was carried out with 60 Vbeta primers and 13 Jbeta primers. The protocol was immunoSEQ multiplex PCR, while the TCRdb copy is restricted to in-frame clones and leaves out a portion. The sample holds about 110,000 clones; 75% to 90% are singletons and the top ten take around 2%. Concerning this clone itself: Its antigen remains unidentified.

The sequenced material came from PBMCs. This receptor was obtained from a man aged 40-49 years in good health and CMV-seronegative.

CDR3 in DNA: TGTGCCAGCAGCTCAGTAGCGGGGGCCAACTCTGGGGCCAACGTCCTGACTTTC. It codes for CASSSVAGANSGANVLTF. The gene calls are TRBV5-4 and TRBJ2-6; 9 bases match TRBD2. J lost 0 bases, V lost 3 bases, and 7 bases had no gene match. CDR3 length: 18 residues. Germline loops: CDR1 SGHNT, CDR2 YYREEE (reference sequence).